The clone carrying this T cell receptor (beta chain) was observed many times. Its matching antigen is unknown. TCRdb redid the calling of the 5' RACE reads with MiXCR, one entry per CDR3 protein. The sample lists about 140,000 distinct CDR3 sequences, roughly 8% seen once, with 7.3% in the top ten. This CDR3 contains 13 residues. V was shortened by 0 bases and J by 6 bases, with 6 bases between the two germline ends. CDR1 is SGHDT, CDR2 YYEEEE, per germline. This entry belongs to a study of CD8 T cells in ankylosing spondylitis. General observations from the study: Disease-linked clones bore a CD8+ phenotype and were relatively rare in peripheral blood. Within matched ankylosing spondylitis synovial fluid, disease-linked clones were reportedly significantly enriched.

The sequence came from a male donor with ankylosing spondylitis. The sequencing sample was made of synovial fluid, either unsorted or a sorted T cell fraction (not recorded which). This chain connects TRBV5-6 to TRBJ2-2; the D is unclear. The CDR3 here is CASSLGFSGELFF. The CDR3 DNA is TGTGCCAGCAGCTTGGGATTTTCCGGGGAGCTGTTTTTT.